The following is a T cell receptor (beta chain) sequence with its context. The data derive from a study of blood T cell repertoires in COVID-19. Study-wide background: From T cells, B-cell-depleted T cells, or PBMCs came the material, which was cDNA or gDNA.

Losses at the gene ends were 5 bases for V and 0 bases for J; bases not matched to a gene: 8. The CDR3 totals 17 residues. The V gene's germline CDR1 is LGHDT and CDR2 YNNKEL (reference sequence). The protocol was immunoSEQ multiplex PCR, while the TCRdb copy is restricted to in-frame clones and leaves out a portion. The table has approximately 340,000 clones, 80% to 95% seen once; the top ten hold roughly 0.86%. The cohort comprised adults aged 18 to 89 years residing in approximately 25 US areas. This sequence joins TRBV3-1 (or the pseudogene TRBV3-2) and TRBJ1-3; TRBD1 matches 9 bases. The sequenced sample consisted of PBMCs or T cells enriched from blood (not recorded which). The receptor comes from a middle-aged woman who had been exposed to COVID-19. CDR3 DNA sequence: TGTGCCAGCAGCGCCCGGGACAGGGCCTACTCTGGAAACACCATATATTTT. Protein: CASSARDRAYSGNTIYF.